The rows below give T cell receptor beta chains drawn from one sample of a study of cytomegalovirus exposure and HLA in healthy donors. Produced via immunoSEQ multiplex PCR; TCRdb's table is partial and in-frame only. The data contain over 120,000 clones, approximately 70% of them singletons. The sequenced material came from PBMCs. These receptors came from a woman aged 60-70 years in good health and CMV-seropositive. CDR3s include the opening cysteine and the closing phenylalanine or tryptophan. The D gene is left open where the match is weak. Only part of the rows carry a size: once, few, many, or a class if the clone is expanded.

J | size | V | D | CDR3 | DNA
TRBJ1-4 | . | TRBV7-9 | . | CASSQGLGGEKLFF | TGTGCCAGCAGCCAAGGACTGGGTGGTGAAAAACTGTTTTTT
TRBJ1-2 | . | TRBV6-5 | . | CASSSGTRRANYGYTF | TGTGCCAGCAGTTCGGGGACACGCCGAGCTAACTATGGCTACACCTTC
TRBJ1-3 | . | TRBV28 | . | CASSGVNGNTIYF | TGTGCCAGCAGTGGAGTTAATGGAAACACCATATATTTT
TRBJ2-7 | . | TRBV6-6 | TRBD1 | CASSEPGQGSYEQYF | TGTGCCAGCAGCGAACCGGGACAGGGATCCTACGAGCAGTACTTC
TRBJ2-1 | . | TRBV9 | TRBD2 | CASSVGLAGVGEQFF | TGTGCCAGCAGCGTAGGACTAGCGGGAGTCGGTGAGCAGTTCTTC
TRBJ1-5 | . | TRBV28 | . | CASAQPKSSNQPQHF | TGTGCCAGCGCGCAACCCAAGAGTAGCAATCAGCCCCAGCATTTT
TRBJ2-1 | . | TRBV7-2 | . | CASILDSFYNEQFF | TGTGCCAGCATCCTAGACAGCTTCTACAATGAGCAGTTCTTC
TRBJ1-1 | . | TRBV30 | . | CAWSWGDTEAFF | TGTGCCTGGAGTTGGGGGGATACTGAAGCTTTCTTT
TRBJ1-1 | once | TRBV14 | TRBD1 | CASSPSGTASLMNTEAFF | TGTGCCAGCAGCCCCTCCGGGACAGCCTCCCTCATGAACACTGAAGCTTTCTTT
TRBJ2-7 | . | TRBV6-5 | . | CASSPGQSYEQYF | TGTGCCAGCAGTCCGGGACAATCCTACGAGCAGTACTTC
TRBJ2-7 | . | TRBV10-3 | TRBD1 | CAISEGTGINEQYF | TGTGCCATCAGTGAAGGGACAGGTATCAACGAGCAGTACTTC
TRBJ1-2 | . | TRBV5-4 | . | CASSLEGGGARLYGYTF | TGTGCCAGCAGCTTGGAAGGTGGGGGGGCTCGTCTCTATGGCTACACCTTC
TRBJ1-5 | once | TRBV5-1 | . | CASSFNPDQPQHF | TGCGCCAGCAGCTTTAATCCCGATCAGCCCCAGCATTTT
TRBJ2-7 | once | TRBV30 | TRBD2 | CAWRLAGGPGEQYF | TGTGCCTGGAGACTAGCGGGAGGGCCGGGAGAGCAGTACTTC
TRBJ1-1 | . | TRBV6-1 | . | CASTQGVGGNTEAFF | TGTGCCAGCACCCAGGGTGTGGGGGGGAACACTGAAGCTTTCTTT
TRBJ1-3 | . | TRBV2 | TRBD1 | CASTREGAKGNTIYF | TGTGCCAGCACGAGAGAGGGGGCGAAGGGAAACACCATATATTTT
TRBJ2-5 | once | TRBV7-7 | . | CASSWQGMGETQYF | TGTGCTAGCAGCTGGCAGGGGATGGGAGAGACCCAGTACTTC
TRBJ1-1 | . | TRBV28 | TRBD1 | CASGQGARSTEAFF | TGTGCCAGTGGACAGGGGGCACGGTCCACTGAAGCTTTCTTT
TRBJ2-3 | . | TRBV5-1 | TRBD2 | CASSLELAGGTDTQYF | TGCGCCAGCAGCTTGGAACTAGCGGGAGGCACAGATACGCAGTATTTT
TRBJ2-5 | . | TRBV5-1 | TRBD1 | CASKGQGVQETQYF | TGCGCCAGCAAGGGACAGGGGGTCCAAGAGACCCAGTACTTC
TRBJ2-3 | few | TRBV6-1 | . | CASSEVSGRRNTQYF | TGTGCCAGCAGTGAAGTTTCAGGGCGTCGAAATACGCAGTATTTT
TRBJ2-6 | . | TRBV18 | . | CASSPGQISSGANVLTF | TGTGCCAGCTCACCAGGGCAGATCAGCTCTGGGGCCAACGTCCTGACTTTC
TRBJ1-3 | . | TRBV6-1 | . | CASTLGPSGNTIYF | TGTGCCAGCACCCTGGGCCCTTCTGGAAACACCATATATTTT
TRBJ1-1 | few | TRBV25-1 | . | CASSESGTFF | TGTGCCAGCAGTGAATCGGGGACTTTCTTT
TRBJ1-2 | . | TRBV12-5 | TRBD1 | CASGFWPGQAYGYTF | TGTGCTAGTGGCTTTTGGCCGGGACAGGCGTATGGCTACACCTTC
TRBJ2-5 | . | TRBV19 | . | CASSIVGAQETQYF | TGTGCCAGTAGTATCGTTGGGGCTCAAGAGACCCAGTACTTC
TRBJ2-6 | once | TRBV7-3 | TRBD1 | CASSQTGGSSGANVLTF | TGTGCCAGCAGCCAGACAGGGGGCTCCTCTGGGGCCAACGTCCTGACTTTC
TRBJ1-3 | . | TRBV6-5 | . | CASGGPKSSGNTIYF | TGTGCCAGTGGAGGCCCCAAGAGCTCTGGAAACACCATATATTTT
TRBJ2-7 | few | TRBV7-9 | TRBD2 | CASSATAGANEQYF | TGTGCCAGCAGCGCCACAGCGGGAGCGAACGAGCAGTACTTC
TRBJ1-1 | . | TRBV9 | . | CASSSSNTEAFF | TGTGCCAGCAGCTCATCCAACACTGAAGCTTTCTTT
TRBJ2-7 | . | TRBV19 | TRBD2 | CASSPGLAGATHEQYF | TGTGCCAGTAGTCCTGGACTAGCGGGAGCAACCCACGAGCAGTACTTC
TRBJ2-7 | . | TRBV28 | TRBD1 | CASSLRTGGDYF | TGTGCCAGCAGTTTACGAACAGGGGGCGACTACTTC
TRBJ1-4 | . | TRBV28 | . | CASSPILGRDEKLFF | TGTGCCAGCAGCCCGATCCTTGGGCGGGATGAAAAACTGTTTTTT
TRBJ2-2 | . | TRBV27 | TRBD1 | CASTLQGTGELFF | TGTGCCAGCACCTTACAGGGGACCGGGGAGCTGTTTTTT
TRBJ2-1 | . | TRBV5-4 | . | CASSLTQLAYEQFF | TGTGCCAGCAGCCTAACTCAACTAGCCTATGAGCAGTTCTTC
TRBJ2-5 | . | TRBV27 | TRBD1 | CASSLFGQGQETQYF | TGTGCCAGCAGTTTATTCGGACAGGGGCAAGAGACCCAGTACTTC
TRBJ2-7 | few | TRBV28 | . | CASSFQYEQYF | TGTGCCAGCAGTTTTCAGTACGAGCAGTACTTC
TRBJ2-3 | . | TRBV27 | . | CASSFVVTVEGQRGDTQYF | TGTGCCAGCAGTTTCGTTGTTACGGTCGAGGGACAACGGGGAGATACGCAGTATTTT
TRBJ1-3 | . | TRBV19 | TRBD1 | CASSTQGGVFGNTIYF | TGTGCCAGTAGTACCCAAGGGGGCGTTTTCGGAAACACCATATATTTT
TRBJ2-1 | . | TRBV6-5 | . | CASRPGQPYNEQFF | TGTGCCAGCAGGCCCGGACAGCCCTACAATGAGCAGTTCTTC
TRBJ2-5 | . | TRBV7-8 | TRBD2 | CASSLSASGRQETQYF | TGTGCCAGCAGCTTATCGGCTAGCGGGAGGCAAGAGACCCAGTACTTC
TRBJ1-1 | . | TRBV5-5 | . | CASSFSGRGNTEAFF | TGTGCCAGCAGCTTCAGTGGACGGGGGAACACTGAAGCTTTCTTT
TRBJ2-7 | . | TRBV2 | TRBD2 | CASSGLAVYEQYF | TGTGCCAGCAGTGGACTAGCGGTTTACGAGCAGTACTTC
TRBJ1-5 | . | TRBV30 | TRBD1 | CAWSVSGQLPQPQHF | TGTGCCTGGAGTGTCTCGGGACAGCTACCTCAGCCCCAGCATTTT
TRBJ1-1 | . | TRBV19 | TRBD1 | CASRPGQRMNTEAFF | TGTGCCAGTAGGCCGGGACAGAGAATGAACACTGAAGCTTTCTTT
TRBJ2-5 | few | TRBV11-2 | TRBD2 | CASSLTASGRGQETQYF | TGTGCCAGCAGCTTAACGGCGAGCGGGAGAGGCCAAGAGACCCAGTACTTC
TRBJ1-3 | . | TRBV6-5 | . | CASSDSRNTIYF | TGTGCCAGCAGCGACAGCAGAAACACCATATATTTT
TRBJ1-1 | . | TRBV6-1 | . | CASSGRVNTEAFF | TGTGCCAGCAGTGGCAGGGTGAACACTGAAGCTTTCTTT